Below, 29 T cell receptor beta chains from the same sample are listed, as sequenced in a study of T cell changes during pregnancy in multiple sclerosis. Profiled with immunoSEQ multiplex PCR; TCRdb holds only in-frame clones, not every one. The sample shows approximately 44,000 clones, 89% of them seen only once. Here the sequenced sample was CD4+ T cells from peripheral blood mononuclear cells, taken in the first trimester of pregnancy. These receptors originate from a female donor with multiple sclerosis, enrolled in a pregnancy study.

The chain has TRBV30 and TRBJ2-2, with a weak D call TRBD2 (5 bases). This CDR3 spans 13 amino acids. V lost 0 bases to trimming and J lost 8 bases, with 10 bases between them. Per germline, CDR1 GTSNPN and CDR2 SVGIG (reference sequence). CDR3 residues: CAWSVWERGELFF. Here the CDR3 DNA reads TGTGCCTGGAGTGTGTGGGAGAGGGGGGAGCTGTTTTTT.

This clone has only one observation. CDR3 bases: TGTGCCTGGAGGGCCCGGGGGGCCAACCGAGCTGGCTACACCTTC. This codes for CAWRARGANRAGYTF. V usage is TRBV30 and J usage is TRBJ1-2, with D possibly being TRBD1 (6 bases). Germline V lookup: CDR1 GTSNPN, CDR2 SVGIG (reference sequence). The CDR3 loop spans 15 amino acids. The ends were cut back, 3 bases at V and 7 bases at J, with 21 bases in the middle. Together with reference TRBV30 and TRBJ1-2, the CDR3 gives the full variable domain: SQTIHQWPATLVQPVGSPLSLECTVEGTSNPNLYWYRQAAGRGLQLLFYSVGIGQISSEVPQNLSASRPQDRQFILSSKKLLLSDSGFYLCAWRARGANRAGYTFGSGTRLTVV.

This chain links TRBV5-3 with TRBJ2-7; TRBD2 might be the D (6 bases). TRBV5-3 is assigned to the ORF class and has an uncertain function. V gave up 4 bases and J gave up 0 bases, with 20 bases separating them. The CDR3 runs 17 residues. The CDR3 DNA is TGTGCCAGAAGCCTCCCAAGCGGAGCGGGCCGCTCCTACGAGCAGTACTTC. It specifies CARSLPSGAGRSYEQYF.

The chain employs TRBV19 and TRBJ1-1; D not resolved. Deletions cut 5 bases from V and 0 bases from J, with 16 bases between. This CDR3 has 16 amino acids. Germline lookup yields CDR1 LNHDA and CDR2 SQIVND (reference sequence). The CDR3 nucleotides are TGTGCCAGTAGTCGCCAGGTAGCGCCGGTGAACACTGAAGCTTTCTTT. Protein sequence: CASSRQVAPVNTEAFF.

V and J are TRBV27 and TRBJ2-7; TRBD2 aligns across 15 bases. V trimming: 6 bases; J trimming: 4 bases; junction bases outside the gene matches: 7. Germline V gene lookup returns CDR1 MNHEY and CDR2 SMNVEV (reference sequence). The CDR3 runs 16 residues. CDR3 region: CASRSLGTSGRYEQYF. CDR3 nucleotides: TGTGCCAGCAGGAGCCTCGGGACTAGCGGGAGGTACGAGCAGTACTTC.

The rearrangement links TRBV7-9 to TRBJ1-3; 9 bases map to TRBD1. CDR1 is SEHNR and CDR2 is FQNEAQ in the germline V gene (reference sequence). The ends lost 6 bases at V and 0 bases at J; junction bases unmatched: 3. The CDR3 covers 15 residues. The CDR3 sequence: CASRGQGISGNTIYF. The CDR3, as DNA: TGTGCCAGCAGGGGACAGGGTATCTCTGGAAACACCATATATTTT. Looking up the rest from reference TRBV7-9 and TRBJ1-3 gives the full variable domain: DTGVSQNPRHKITKRGQNVTFRCDPISEHNRLYWYRQTLGQGPEFLTYFQNEAQLEKSRLLSDRFSAERPKGSFSTLEIQRTEQGDSAMYLCASRGQGISGNTIYFGEGSWLTVV.

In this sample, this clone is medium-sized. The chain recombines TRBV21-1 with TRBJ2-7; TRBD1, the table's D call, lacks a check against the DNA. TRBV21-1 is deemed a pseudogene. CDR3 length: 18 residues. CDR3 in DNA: TGTGCCAGCAGCAAAGCGGCCAGGGGTGTTGGGCTTCCCTACGAGCAGTACTTC. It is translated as CASSKAARGVGLPYEQYF.

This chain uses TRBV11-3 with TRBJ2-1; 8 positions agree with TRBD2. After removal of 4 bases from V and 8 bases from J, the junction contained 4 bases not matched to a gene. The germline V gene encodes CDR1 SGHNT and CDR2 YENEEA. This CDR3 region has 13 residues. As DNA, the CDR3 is TGTGCCAGCAGCTCCCCGGGGGGGGATGAGCAGTTCTTC. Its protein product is CASSSPGGDEQFF. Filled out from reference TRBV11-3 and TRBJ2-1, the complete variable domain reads EAGVVQSPRYKIIEKKQPVAFWCNPISGHNTLYWYLQNLGQGPELLIRYENEEAVDDSQLPKDRFSAERLKGVDSTLKIQPAELGDSAVYLCASSSPGGDEQFFGPGTRLTVL.

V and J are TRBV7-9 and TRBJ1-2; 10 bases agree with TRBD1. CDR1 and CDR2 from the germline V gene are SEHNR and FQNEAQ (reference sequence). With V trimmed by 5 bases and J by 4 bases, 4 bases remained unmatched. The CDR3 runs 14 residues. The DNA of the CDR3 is TGTGCCAGCAGCCCGGACAGGGGGATCTATGGCTACACCTTC. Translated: CASSPDRGIYGYTF.

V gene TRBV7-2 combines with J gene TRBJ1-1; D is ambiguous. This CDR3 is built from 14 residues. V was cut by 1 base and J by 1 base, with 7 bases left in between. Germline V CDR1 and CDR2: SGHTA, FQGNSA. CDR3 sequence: CASSLVRGNTEAFF. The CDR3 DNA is TGTGCCAGCAGCTTAGTACGGGGGAACACTGAAGCTTTCTTT.

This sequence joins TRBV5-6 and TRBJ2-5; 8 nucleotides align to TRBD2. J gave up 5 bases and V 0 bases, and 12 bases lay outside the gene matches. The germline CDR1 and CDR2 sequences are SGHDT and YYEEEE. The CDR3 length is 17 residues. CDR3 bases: TGTGCCAGCAGCTTGGCGTGGGCGGGAGGCGATATTGAGACCCAGTACTTC. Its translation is CASSLAWAGGDIETQYF.

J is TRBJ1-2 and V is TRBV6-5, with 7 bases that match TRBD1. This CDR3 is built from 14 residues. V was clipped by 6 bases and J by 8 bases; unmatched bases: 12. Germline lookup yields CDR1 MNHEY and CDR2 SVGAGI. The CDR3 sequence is CASSPTGTVAGYTF. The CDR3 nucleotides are TGTGCCAGCAGCCCGACAGGGACCGTCGCGGGCTACACCTTC.

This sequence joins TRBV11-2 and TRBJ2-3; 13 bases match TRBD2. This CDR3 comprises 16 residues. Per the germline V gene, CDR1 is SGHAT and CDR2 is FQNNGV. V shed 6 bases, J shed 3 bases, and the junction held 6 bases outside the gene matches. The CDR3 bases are TGTGCCAGCAGACCCGGACTAGCGGGAGTTACAGATACGCAGTATTTT. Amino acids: CASRPGLAGVTDTQYF.

As DNA, the CDR3 is TGTGCCAGCAGCCCACCCGTAGGGACAGGGGGTGCTGGCTACACCTTC. Its translation is CASSPPVGTGGAGYTF. The V call is TRBV5-4, the J call TRBJ1-2; 11 bases map to TRBD1. The CDR3 sequence is 16 residues long. CDR1 SGHNT and CDR2 YYREEE come from the germline V gene (reference sequence). V was pared by 4 bases and J by 7 bases, with 12 bases of the junction left unmatched. The variable domain in full, with the rest retrieved from reference TRBV5-4 and TRBJ1-2, is ETGVTQSPTHLIKTRGQQVTLRCSSQSGHNTVSWYQQALGQGPQFIFQYYREEENGRGNFPPRFSGLQFPNYSSELNVNALELDDSALYLCASSPPVGTGGAGYTFGSGTRLTVV.

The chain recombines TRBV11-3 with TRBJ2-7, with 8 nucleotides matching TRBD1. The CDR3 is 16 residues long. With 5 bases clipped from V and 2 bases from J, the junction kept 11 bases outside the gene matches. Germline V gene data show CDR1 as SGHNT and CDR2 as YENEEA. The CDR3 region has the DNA TGTGCCAGCAGCCCAAGACAGGGGAGGAAGGCCTACGAGCAGTACTTC. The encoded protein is CASSPRQGRKAYEQYF.

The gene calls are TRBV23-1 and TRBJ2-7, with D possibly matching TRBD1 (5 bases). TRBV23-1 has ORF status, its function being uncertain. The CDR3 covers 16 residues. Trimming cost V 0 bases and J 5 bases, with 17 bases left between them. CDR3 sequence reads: CASSQSYDSDFHEQYF. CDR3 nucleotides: TGCGCCAGCAGTCAATCGTATGACAGCGACTTCCACGAGCAGTACTTC.

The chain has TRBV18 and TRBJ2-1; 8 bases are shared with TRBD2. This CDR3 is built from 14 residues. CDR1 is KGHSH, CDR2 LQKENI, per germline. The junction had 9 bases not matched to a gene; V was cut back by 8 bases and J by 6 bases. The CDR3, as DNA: TGTGCCAGCCACTCGGCGGGGGGAGGCAATGAGCAGTTCTTC. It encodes CASHSAGGGNEQFF.

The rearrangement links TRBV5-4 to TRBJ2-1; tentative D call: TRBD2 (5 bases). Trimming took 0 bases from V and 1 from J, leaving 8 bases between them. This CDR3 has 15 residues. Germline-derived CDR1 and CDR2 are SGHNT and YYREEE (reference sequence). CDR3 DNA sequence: TGTGCCAGCAGCTTGGTTCTAGCTTCCTACAATGAGCAGTTCTTC. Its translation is CASSLVLASYNEQFF.

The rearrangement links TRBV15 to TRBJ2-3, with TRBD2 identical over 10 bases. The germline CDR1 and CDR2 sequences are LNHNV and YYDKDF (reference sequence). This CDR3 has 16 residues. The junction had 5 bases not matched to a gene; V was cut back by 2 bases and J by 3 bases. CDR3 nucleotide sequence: TGTGCCACCAGCAGACGACAGACTAGCGGGACAGATACGCAGTATTTT. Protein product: CATSRRQTSGTDTQYF.

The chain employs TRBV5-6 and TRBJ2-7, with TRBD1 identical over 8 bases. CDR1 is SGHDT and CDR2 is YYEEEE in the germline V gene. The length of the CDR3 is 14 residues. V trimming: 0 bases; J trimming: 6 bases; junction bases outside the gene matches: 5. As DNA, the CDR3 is TGTGCCAGCAGCTTGGGACAGGGGAAGGGCGAGCAGTACTTC. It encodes CASSLGQGKGEQYF.

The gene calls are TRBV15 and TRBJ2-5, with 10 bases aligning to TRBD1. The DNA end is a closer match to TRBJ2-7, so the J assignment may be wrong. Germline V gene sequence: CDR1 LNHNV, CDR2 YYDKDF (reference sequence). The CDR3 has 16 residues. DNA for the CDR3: TGTGCCACCAGCAGGGGAAGACAGGGGGCTTTCTACGAGCAGTACTTC. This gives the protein CATSRGRQGAFYEQYF.

The CDR3 sequence: CASSISLGLSTGELFF. The CDR3 region has the DNA TGTGCCAGTAGTATCAGCCTCGGACTGAGCACCGGGGAGCTGTTTTTT. V usage is TRBV19 and J usage is TRBJ2-2; a weak D match, TRBD2 (5 bases). The CDR3 is made up of 16 amino acids. Germline CDR1 is LNHDA and CDR2 is SQIVND (reference sequence). The V and J ends lost 3 bases and 4 bases respectively, with 15 bases between them.

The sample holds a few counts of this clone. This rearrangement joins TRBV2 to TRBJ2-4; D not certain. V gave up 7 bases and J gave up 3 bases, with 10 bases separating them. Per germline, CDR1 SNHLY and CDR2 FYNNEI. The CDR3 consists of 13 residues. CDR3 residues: CASTPNDKNIQYF. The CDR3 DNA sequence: TGTGCCAGCACCCCTAATGACAAAAACATTCAGTACTTC. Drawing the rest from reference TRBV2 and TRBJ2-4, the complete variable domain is EPEVTQTPSHQVTQMGQEVILRCVPISNHLYFYWYRQILGQKVEFLVSFYNNEISEKSEIFDDQFSVERPDGSNFTLKIRSTKLEDSAMYFCASTPNDKNIQYFGAGTRLSVL.

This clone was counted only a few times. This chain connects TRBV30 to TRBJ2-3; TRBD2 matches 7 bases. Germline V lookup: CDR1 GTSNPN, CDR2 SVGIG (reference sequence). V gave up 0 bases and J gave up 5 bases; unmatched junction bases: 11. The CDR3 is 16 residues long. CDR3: CAWSVPQWEGGDTQYF. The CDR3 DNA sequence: TGTGCCTGGAGTGTACCTCAGTGGGAGGGAGGAGATACGCAGTATTTT.

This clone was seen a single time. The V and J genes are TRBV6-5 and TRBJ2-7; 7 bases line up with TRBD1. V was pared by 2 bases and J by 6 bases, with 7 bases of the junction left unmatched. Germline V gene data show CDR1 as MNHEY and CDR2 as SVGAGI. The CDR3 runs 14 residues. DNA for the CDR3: TGTGCCAGCAGTTACGGCGACAGGGTGCGCGAGCAGTACTTC. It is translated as CASSYGDRVREQYF.

The CDR3 region has the DNA TGCAGCGCCGGGACAGGGGGCTACAATGAGCAGTTCTTC. Its translation is CSAGTGGYNEQFF. The J gene is TRBJ2-1, the V gene TRBV29-1, with TRBD1 matching 11 bases. J gave up 3 bases and V 7 bases, and 2 bases lay outside the gene matches. The CDR3 consists of 13 residues. Germline V gives CDR1 SQVTM, CDR2 ANQGSEA.

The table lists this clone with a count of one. The CDR3 DNA is TGTGCCAGCACCAATAACGAAGGAGCCTCCCTTAACTATGGCTACACCTTC. It is translated as CASTNNEGASLNYGYTF. The gene calls are TRBV7-3 and TRBJ1-2, with D unclear. CDR3 size: 17 residues. V lost 7 bases and J lost 1, with 22 bases in between. Germline V lookup: CDR1 SGHTA, CDR2 FQGTGA.

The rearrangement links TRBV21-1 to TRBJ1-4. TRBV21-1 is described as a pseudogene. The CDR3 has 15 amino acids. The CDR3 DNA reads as TGTGCCAGCTTTTTACGGGAGTACCTGAATGAAAAACTGTTTTTT. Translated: CASFLREYLNEKLFF.

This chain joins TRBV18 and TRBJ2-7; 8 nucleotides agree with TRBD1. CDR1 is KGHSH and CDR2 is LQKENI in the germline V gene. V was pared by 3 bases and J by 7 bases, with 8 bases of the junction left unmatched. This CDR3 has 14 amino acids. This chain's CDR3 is CASSPGQASGEQYF. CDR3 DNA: TGTGCCAGCTCACCGGGACAGGCCTCGGGGGAGCAGTACTTC.